Included here is one T cell receptor (beta chain) sequence, with context. Its antigen is still unknown. This record belongs to a study of neoadjuvant nivolumab and ipilimumab in lung cancer. Study as a whole: Nivolumab 3 mg/kg was given days 1, 15 and 29, plus ipilimumab 1 mg/kg day 1 in combination.

V lost 6 bases and J lost 3, with 16 bases in between. The CDR3 length is 14 residues. In germline, CDR1 is SQVTM, CDR2 ANQGSEA. Findings and caveats of the study: Only two of four nivolumab-treated tumors gained richness and clonality by surgery. Only a single major-pathologic-response sample was available for clonality analysis. Compared with tumor-adjacent uninvolved lung, resected tumors showed greater richness and clonality.

The assay was immunoSEQ multiplex PCR, and TCRdb's table has in-frame clones only and misses some. Found here are tens of thousands of clones, under 95% of them singletons; the top ten hold approximately 2%. The source material was peripheral blood, sampled after neoadjuvant nivolumab, alone or with ipilimumab, at or shortly before surgery. The chain recombines TRBV29-1 with TRBJ2-3; tentatively, D is TRBD1 (7 bases). The source is an adult with non-small cell lung cancer. The CDR3 reads CSVRDRSRTDTQYF. In DNA, the CDR3 is TGCAGCGTGCGGGACAGATCTCGTACAGATACGCAGTATTTT.